This T cell receptor beta chain was found in a study of cytomegalovirus exposure and HLA in healthy donors. About the research overall: Early released data comprised around 80 million unique TCRs from HLA-typed donors.

Both 60 Vbeta primers and 13 Jbeta primers went into the PCR. Method: immunoSEQ multiplex PCR; TCRdb's copy keeps in-frame clones and lacks some. The table shows about 190,000 clones, with about 85% occurring only once. Material for sequencing was PBMCs. The receptor's source is a woman between 45 and 60 years old in good health and CMV-seropositive.

For the CDR3, the DNA is TGTGCCAGCAGCGCCCGAGGACTTTCCACAGATACGCAGTATTTT. This translates into CASSARGLSTDTQYF. V gene TRBV9 combines with J gene TRBJ2-3; weak D call: TRBD2 (5 bases). V was pared by 3 bases and J by 2 bases, with 13 bases between. Germline V gene lookup returns CDR1 SGDLS and CDR2 YYNGEE. The CDR3 is 15 amino acids.